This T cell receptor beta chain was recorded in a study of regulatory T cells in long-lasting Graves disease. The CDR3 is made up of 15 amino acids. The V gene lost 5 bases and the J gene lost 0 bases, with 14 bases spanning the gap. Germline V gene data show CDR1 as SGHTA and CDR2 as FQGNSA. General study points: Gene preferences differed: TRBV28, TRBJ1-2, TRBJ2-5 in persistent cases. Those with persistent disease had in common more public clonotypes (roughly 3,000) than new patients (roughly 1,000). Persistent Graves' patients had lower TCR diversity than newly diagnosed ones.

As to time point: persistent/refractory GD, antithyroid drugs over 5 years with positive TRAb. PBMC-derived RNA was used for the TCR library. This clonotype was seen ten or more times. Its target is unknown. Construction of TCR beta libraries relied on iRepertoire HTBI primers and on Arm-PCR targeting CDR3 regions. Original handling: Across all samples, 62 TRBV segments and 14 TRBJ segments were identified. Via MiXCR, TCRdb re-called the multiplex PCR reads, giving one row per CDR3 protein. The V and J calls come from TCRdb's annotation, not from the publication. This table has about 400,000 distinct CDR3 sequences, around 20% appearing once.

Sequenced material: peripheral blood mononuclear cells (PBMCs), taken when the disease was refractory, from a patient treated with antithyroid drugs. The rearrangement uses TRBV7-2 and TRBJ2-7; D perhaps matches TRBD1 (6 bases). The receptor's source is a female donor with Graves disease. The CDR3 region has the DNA TGTGCCAGCAGCCAACCCGGACAGTTCTCCTACGAGCAGTACTTC. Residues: CASSQPGQFSYEQYF.